The 29 T cell receptor beta chains in this list originate from one sample, sequenced in a study of T-cell reconstitution after alpha-beta-depleted transplantation in children. This sample's TCRbeta library carried unique molecular identifier barcodes. TCRdb analysed the PCR reads with MiXCR anew, one entry per CDR3 protein. The table lists around 450,000 distinct CDR3 sequences, 43% of them singletons. The sequences come from PBMCs, collected before TCRalphabeta/CD19-depleted stem cell transplant. The source is a girl aged 2-15 years with aplastic anemia, due to receive a stem cell transplant.

J is TRBJ2-3 and V is TRBV2; perhaps TRBD1 as D (6 bases). CDR1 is SNHLY and CDR2 is FYNNEI in the germline V gene. Trimming left V 3 bases short and J 2 bases short, with 9 bases between. This CDR3 is built from 14 residues. DNA of the CDR3: TGTGCCAGCAGTGAGGACAGCCACACAGATACGCAGTATTTT. This translates into CASSEDSHTDTQYF.

This chain joins TRBV9 and TRBJ2-3; TRBD2 aligns across 12 bases. The CDR3 sequence is 16 residues long. With V trimmed by 0 bases and J by 1 base, 0 bases remained unmatched. Germline V gene data show CDR1 as SGDLS and CDR2 as YYNGEE. The CDR3 DNA reads TGTGCCAGCAGCGTAGCTAGCGGGGGGGGCACAGATACGCAGTATTTT. Its translation: CASSVASGGGTDTQYF.

This clonotype was detected many times. The V call is TRBV20-1, the J call TRBJ2-1; D is uncertain. CDR3 length equals 14 residues. Germline CDR1 and CDR2: DFQATT and SNEGSKA (reference sequence). V was pared by 5 bases and J by 0 bases, with 11 bases between. For the CDR3, the DNA is TGCAGTGCTCCCTACGAGTTCTCCTACAATGAGCAGTTCTTC. Amino acids: CSAPYEFSYNEQFF.

This clonotype was recorded at least ten times. The junction differs from germline at one of its ends, possibly a read error. The chain joins TRBV20-1 to TRBJ1-5; D gene ambiguous. This CDR3 spans 12 amino acids. Per the germline V gene, CDR1 is DFQATT and CDR2 is SNEGSKA (reference sequence). The CDR3 region is CSATSSNQPQHF. CDR3 in DNA: TGCAGCGCTACCTCAAGCAATCAGCCCCAGCATTTT.

The J gene is TRBJ2-7, the V gene TRBV20-1; 7 nucleotides agree with TRBD1. CDR1 is DFQATT and CDR2 is SNEGSKA in the germline V gene (reference sequence). The CDR3 spans 15 residues. J lost 3 bases, V lost 5 bases, and 13 bases had no gene match. CDR3 sequence: CSAGYSSGTVYEQYF. The DNA of the CDR3 is TGCAGTGCTGGCTATTCTTCCGGGACAGTCTACGAGCAGTACTTC.

This chain joins TRBV28 and TRBJ2-1; 14 nucleotides agree with TRBD2. CDR1 and CDR2 (germline): MDHEN, SYDVKM. V shed 3 bases, J shed 6 bases, and the junction held 7 bases outside the gene matches. The CDR3 sequence is 17 residues long. The CDR3 nucleotides read TGTGCCAGCAGTTTCGGGACTAGCGGGAGTAGGGGCAATGAGCAGTTCTTC. It codes for CASSFGTSGSRGNEQFF. The whole variable domain, remainder taken from reference TRBV28 and TRBJ2-1, is DVKVTQSSRYLVKRTGEKVFLECVQDMDHENMFWYRQDPGLGLRLIYFSYDVKMKEKGDIPEGYSVSREKKERFSLILESASTNQTSMYLCASSFGTSGSRGNEQFFGPGTRLTVL.

This clonotype was observed many times. This chain links TRBV28 with TRBJ1-1, with 9 bases identical to TRBD1. V lost 7 bases, J lost 3 bases, and 3 bases stayed unmatched. The germline V gene encodes CDR1 MDHEN and CDR2 SYDVKM. This CDR3 region has 13 residues. CDR3 in amino acids: CASMGQGDTEAFF. The CDR3 DNA reads TGTGCCAGCATGGGACAGGGAGACACTGAAGCTTTCTTT.

This chain joins TRBV5-1 and TRBJ2-1; TRBD2 aligns across 9 bases. Germline V CDR1 and CDR2: SGHRS, YFSETQ. The J segment lost 7 bases and the V segment lost 4 bases, leaving 6 bases of the junction unmatched. The CDR3 extends over 14 amino acids. This CDR3 is CASSAGTSINEQFF. The CDR3 coding sequence is TGCGCCAGCAGCGCCGGGACTAGCATAAATGAGCAGTTCTTC.

The gene calls are TRBV10-1 and TRBJ2-7; D assignment may be TRBD1 or TRBD2 (5 bases each). CDR1 and CDR2 (germline): WNHNN, SYGVQD (reference sequence). The germline V and J ends were trimmed by 2 bases and 2 bases, with 13 bases remaining between them. CDR3 size: 15 residues. The CDR3 here is CASSEAGTRAYEQYF. The CDR3, as DNA: TGCGCCAGCAGTGAGGCCGGGACGAGGGCCTACGAGCAGTACTTC.

V and J are TRBV4-1 and TRBJ2-1; possible D gene TRBD2, 6 bases. The CDR3 loop spans 13 amino acids. V lost 0 bases and J 15 bases, leaving 15 bases between the germline ends. The germline V gene encodes CDR1 MGHRA and CDR2 YSYEKL. The CDR3 sequence: CASSQEASSAPFF. The DNA for the CDR3 is TGCGCCAGCAGCCAAGAGGCGTCTAGCGCTCCGTTCTTC.

This clonotype was seen repeatedly, ten times or more. V and J are TRBV10-3 and TRBJ1-4, with 9 bases identical to TRBD1. The CDR3 contains 15 residues. J gave up 7 bases and V 2 bases, and 5 bases lay outside the gene matches. The V gene's germline CDR1 is ENHRY and CDR2 SYGVKD. CDR3 bases: TGTGCCATCAGTGAGCCGGACAGGGGAGGTGAAAAACTGTTTTTT. It specifies CAISEPDRGGEKLFF.

This clonotype occurred many times. This chain links TRBV12-3 or TRBV12-4 with TRBJ2-1; D perhaps matches TRBD2 (5 bases). V was shortened by 2 bases and J by 0 bases, with 14 bases between the two germline ends. The length of the CDR3 is 17 residues. CDR3 nucleotide sequence: TGTGCCAGCAGTTTAAGTAACCGAGCGGTCTCCTACAATGAGCAGTTCTTC. Translating gives CASSLSNRAVSYNEQFF.

There are many counts of this clonotype. This chain links TRBV5-1 with TRBJ2-2; 8 bases align to TRBD2. This CDR3 is 18 amino acids long. The V gene end was trimmed by 4 bases and the J gene end by 1 base; junction bases not matched to a gene: 12. Germline V lookup: CDR1 SGHRS, CDR2 YFSETQ. Written as DNA, the CDR3 is TGCGCCAGCAGCCCGACGGAGGGTAGCGGGATGAACACCGGGGAGCTGTTTTTT. Its protein is CASSPTEGSGMNTGELFF.

This clonotype was found a few times. This chain joins TRBV5-1 and TRBJ1-6; no firm D call. Trimming stripped 1 base from V and 8 bases from J, with 10 bases between. Germline V gene sequence: CDR1 SGHRS, CDR2 YFSETQ. CDR3 length: 14 amino acids. CDR3 protein: CASSLTLRDSPLHF. In DNA form, the CDR3 reads TGCGCCAGCAGCTTGACCCTGAGAGATTCACCCCTCCACTTT.

The chain links TRBV20-1 to TRBJ2-2; 7 bases are a match to TRBD1. The V segment lost 6 bases and the J segment 7 bases; nucleotides outside the gene matches: 5. Per germline, CDR1 DFQATT and CDR2 SNEGSKA (reference sequence). This CDR3 region has 12 residues. The CDR3 spells CSAPTGNGELFF. The CDR3 nucleotides are TGCAGTGCCCCGACAGGGAACGGGGAGCTGTTTTTT.

The chain is built from TRBV28 and TRBJ2-7, with TRBD2 matching 7 bases. The germline V gene encodes CDR1 MDHEN and CDR2 SYDVKM. J lost 0 bases, V lost 1 base, and 3 bases had no gene match. CDR3 length equals 15 residues. Here the CDR3 reads CASSLSGGNSYEQYF. In DNA form, the CDR3 reads TGTGCCAGCAGTTTATCGGGGGGAAACTCCTACGAGCAGTACTTC.

This clonotype was found many times. This sequence joins TRBV5-1 and TRBJ2-7, with D perhaps matching TRBD2 (5 bases). Germline CDR1 and CDR2: SGHRS and YFSETQ. Trimming removed 0 bases at V and 7 bases at J, with 17 bases between. CDR3 length: 15 amino acids. DNA of the CDR3: TGCGCCAGCAGCTTGGCATCCGGGAACCCATGGGAGCAGTACTTC. Residues: CASSLASGNPWEQYF.

The J gene is TRBJ1-5, the V gene TRBV28, with 7 bases aligning to TRBD1. The CDR3 is made up of 16 amino acids. Trimming cost V 4 bases and J 1 base; bases outside gene matches: 7. Germline V gene lookup returns CDR1 MDHEN and CDR2 SYDVKM. Here the CDR3 reads CASSSPAQGSNQPQHF. CDR3 DNA: TGTGCCAGCAGTTCCCCCGCACAGGGGAGCAATCAGCCCCAGCATTTT.

This clonotype was counted ten times or more. The chain employs TRBV4-2 and TRBJ2-4; TRBD2 agrees at 8 bases. The CDR3 sequence is 17 residues long. V dropped 3 bases and J dropped 1; count of bases not matched to a gene: 8. Germline V gives CDR1 LGHNA, CDR2 YNFKEQ. CDR3 amino acids: CASSQGIGGRAKNIQYF. In DNA form, the CDR3 reads TGTGCCAGCAGCCAGGGAATCGGCGGGAGGGCCAAAAACATTCAGTACTTC.

This clonotype has a handful of counts. The J gene is TRBJ2-1, the V gene TRBV20-1; a weak D match, TRBD2 (6 bases). This CDR3 comprises 14 residues. V was trimmed by 3 bases and J by 8 bases, leaving 17 bases between them. Germline CDR1 reads DFQATT; CDR2 reads SNEGSKA (reference sequence). CDR3 bases: TGCAGTGCTAGGGCGAGTTATCGGAGGGATGAGCAGTTCTTC. Its translation is CSARASYRRDEQFF.

Written as DNA, the CDR3 is TGCGCCAGCAGCTCCCGGGACAGGGGACGCAATGAGCAGTTCTTC. This translates into CASSSRDRGRNEQFF. The rearrangement joins TRBV5-1 to TRBJ2-1; 10 nucleotides agree with TRBD1. Per the germline V gene, CDR1 is SGHRS and CDR2 is YFSETQ. The CDR3 has 15 residues. V trimming: 3 bases; J trimming: 6 bases; junction bases outside the gene matches: 6.

The sample holds a few counts of this clonotype. V gene TRBV5-4 combines with J gene TRBJ1-1; 9 nucleotides match TRBD1. The germline gives CDR1 SGHNT, CDR2 YYREEE (reference sequence). V trimming: 4 bases; J trimming: 4 bases; junction bases outside the gene matches: 8. CDR3 length: 15 residues. CDR3 region: CASSAQQGAGTEAFF. For the CDR3, the DNA is TGTGCCAGCAGCGCGCAACAGGGGGCGGGCACTGAAGCTTTCTTT.

There are a few counts of this clonotype. This chain uses TRBV12-3 or TRBV12-4 with TRBJ1-1, with D maybe TRBD1 (6 bases). CDR3 length: 15 residues. Trimming took 1 base from V and 3 from J, leaving 12 bases between them. In DNA, the CDR3 is TGTGCCAGCAGTTTAGGAGGAGGGGGATACACTGAAGCTTTCTTT. Protein product: CASSLGGGGYTEAFF.

This clonotype was seen ten or more times. J is TRBJ2-1 and V is TRBV5-1, with 14 bases that match TRBD2. CDR1 SGHRS and CDR2 YFSETQ come from the germline V gene. CDR3 length: 14 residues. The V and J ends lost 7 bases and 9 bases, in that order; junction bases with no gene match: 6. The CDR3 sequence: CASSPGTSGGEQFF. CDR3 bases: TGCGCCAGCTCCCCTGGGACTAGCGGGGGTGAGCAGTTCTTC.

The rearrangement uses TRBV20-1 and TRBJ1-5; the D gene is possibly TRBD1 (6 bases). Germline V lookup: CDR1 DFQATT, CDR2 SNEGSKA (reference sequence). V was pared by 6 bases and J by 1 base, with 16 bases between. This CDR3 has 15 amino acids. The CDR3 loop reads CSAARGGASNQPQHF. Here the CDR3 DNA reads TGCAGTGCCGCACGGGGGGGGGCCAGCAATCAGCCCCAGCATTTT.

The chain is built from TRBV7-2 and TRBJ2-3, with 7 bases identical to TRBD2. The CDR3 spans 12 residues. The germline V gene encodes CDR1 SGHTA and CDR2 FQGNSA. V lost 5 bases, J lost 11 bases, and 7 bases stayed unmatched. The CDR3 here is CASSPLKRGQYF. DNA for the CDR3: TGTGCCAGCAGCCCCCTTAAGCGGGGGCAGTATTTT. The full variable domain, rest sourced from reference TRBV7-2 and TRBJ2-3, is GAGVSQSPSNKVTEKGKDVELRCDPISGHTALYWYRQSLGQGLEFLIYFQGNSAPDKSGLPSDRFSAERTGGSVSTLTIQRTQQEDSAVYLCASSPLKRGQYFGPGTRLTVL.

The chain couples TRBV28 to TRBJ2-1; D may match TRBD1 or TRBD2 (6 bases each). CDR1 is MDHEN and CDR2 is SYDVKM in the germline V gene. The V end lost 8 bases, the J end lost 9 bases, and 14 bases lay between the germline ends. The CDR3 extends over 12 amino acids. The CDR3 protein is CASEGGVGEQFF. In DNA form, the CDR3 reads TGTGCCAGCGAGGGGGGAGTGGGTGAGCAGTTCTTC.

This chain connects TRBV6-1 to TRBJ1-2, with 8 bases lining up with TRBD1. The CDR3 sequence is 13 residues long. The ends lost 8 bases at V and 4 bases at J; junction bases unmatched: 6. Germline CDR1 MNHNS, CDR2 SASEGT. CDR3 protein: CASSGGEVYGYTF. DNA of the CDR3: TGTGCCAGCTCAGGGGGCGAGGTCTATGGCTACACCTTC.

About this clonotype itself: This may come from a read error, since a much larger clone is one base off. The CDR3 is CASSFSGRYGDTF. DNA of the CDR3: TGTGCCAGCAGTTTCTCAGGGAGGTACGGCGACACCTTC. V is TRBV27 and J is TRBJ1-2; tentatively, D is TRBD1 (5 bases). Trimming removed 3 bases at V and 12 bases at J, with 17 bases between. The germline gives CDR1 MNHEY, CDR2 SMNVEV (reference sequence). CDR3 length: 13 amino acids.